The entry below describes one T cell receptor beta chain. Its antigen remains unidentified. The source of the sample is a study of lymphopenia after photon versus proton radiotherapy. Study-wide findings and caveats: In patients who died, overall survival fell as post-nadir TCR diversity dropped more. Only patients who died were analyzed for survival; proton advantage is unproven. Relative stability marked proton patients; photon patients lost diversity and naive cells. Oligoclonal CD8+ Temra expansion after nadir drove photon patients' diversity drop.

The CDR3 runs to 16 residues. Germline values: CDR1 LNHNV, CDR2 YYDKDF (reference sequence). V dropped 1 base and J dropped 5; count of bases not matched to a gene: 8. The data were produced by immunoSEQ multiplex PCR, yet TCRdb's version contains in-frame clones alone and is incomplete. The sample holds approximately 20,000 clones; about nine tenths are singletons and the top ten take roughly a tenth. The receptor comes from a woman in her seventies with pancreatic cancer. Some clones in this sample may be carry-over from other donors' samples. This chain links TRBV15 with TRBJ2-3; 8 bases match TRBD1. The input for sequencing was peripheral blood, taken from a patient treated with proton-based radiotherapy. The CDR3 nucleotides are TGTGCCACCAGCAGAGCCCTGGACAGGGTAATAGATACGCAGTATTTT. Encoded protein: CATSRALDRVIDTQYF.